This T cell receptor (beta chain) derives from a study of cytomegalovirus exposure and HLA in healthy donors. General study results and limits: Associated with cytomegalovirus, according to the listing, were some 180 TCR beta chains. A missense variant in DCLRE1C was later tied to TCR beta V- and J-gene trimming. It was taken for granted in presence/absence analyses that sequencing depth across donors was roughly uniform. In an earlier analysis, most TCR beta V segments were productive about 87% or about 30% of the time.

This clone was observed a handful of times. As yet, its antigen is unknown. Germline assignment: CDR1 SGHNT and CDR2 YYREEE (reference sequence). The CDR3 has 15 residues. With 6 bases clipped from V and 0 bases from J, the junction kept 8 bases outside the gene matches. Primers for the PCR totalled 60 Vbeta and 13 Jbeta. Assay: immunoSEQ multiplex PCR; the TCRdb copy retains only in-frame clones and omits some. The data hold approximately 130,000 clones, with 60% to 85% observed a single time. The TCR sequence derives from a woman in her thirties or forties in good health and CMV-seronegative. The chain uses TRBV5-4 and TRBJ1-1, with 7 bases identical to TRBD1. What was sequenced was PBMCs. CDR3: CASTVRTGLNTEAFF. CDR3 nucleotide sequence: TGTGCCAGCACCGTCCGGACAGGCCTGAACACTGAAGCTTTCTTT.